The sequence of this T cell receptor beta chain was determined in a study of cytotoxic CD8 clonotypes in ibrutinib-treated CLL. This clone was recorded once. Its antigen is still unknown. TCRdb keeps only in-frame clones here, not all; method: immunoSEQ multiplex PCR. The data hold some 200,000 clones, with roughly 79% observed a single time. Whole-study findings and limits: Against age-matched healthy donors, baseline clonality ran higher and tracked circulating CD8+ T-cell counts.

V was trimmed by 4 bases and J by 6 bases, leaving 17 bases between them. This CDR3 contains 14 residues. Germline lookup yields CDR1 SGHRS and CDR2 YFSETQ. The sequence derives from a human donor with chronic lymphocytic leukemia. The input for sequencing was PBMCs, taken after 12 months of ibrutinib treatment. The V call is TRBV5-1, the J call TRBJ2-7; no firm D call. As DNA, the CDR3 is TGCGCCAGCAGCACGGACCTTCTCTCCGTCGAGCAGTACTTC. Its translation: CASSTDLLSVEQYF.